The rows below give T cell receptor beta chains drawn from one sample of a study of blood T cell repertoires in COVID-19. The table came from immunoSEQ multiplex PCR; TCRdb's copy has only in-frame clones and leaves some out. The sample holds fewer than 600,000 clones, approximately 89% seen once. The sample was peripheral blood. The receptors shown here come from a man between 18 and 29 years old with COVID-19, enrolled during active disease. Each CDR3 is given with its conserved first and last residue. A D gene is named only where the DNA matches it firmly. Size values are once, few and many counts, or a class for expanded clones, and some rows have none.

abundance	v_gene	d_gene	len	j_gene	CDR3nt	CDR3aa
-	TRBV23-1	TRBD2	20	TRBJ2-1	TGCGCCAGCAGTCAATCGAGGGCAGGTGGTAGGACTAGACTTTACAATGAGCAGTTCTTC	CASSQSRAGGRTRLYNEQFF
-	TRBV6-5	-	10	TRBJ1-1	TGTGCCAGCAGGGCGGGGTTGTCTTTCTTT	CASRAGLSFF
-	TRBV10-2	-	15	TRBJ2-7	TGCGCCAGCAGTGTCAATCCGGGGGACTCCTACGAGCAGTACTTC	CASSVNPGDSYEQYF
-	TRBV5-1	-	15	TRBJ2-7	TGCGCCAGCAGCTTGGTGGCAGGGGGGAGTTACGAGCAGTACTTC	CASSLVAGGSYEQYF
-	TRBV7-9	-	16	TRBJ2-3	TGTGCCAGCAGCTACAACAGGGAGCTAGGCACAGATACGCAGTATTTT	CASSYNRELGTDTQYF
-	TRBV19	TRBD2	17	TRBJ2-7	TGTGCCAGTAGTATGGCGAGCGGGGGGCCCAGCTCCTACGAGCAGTACTTC	CASSMASGGPSSYEQYF
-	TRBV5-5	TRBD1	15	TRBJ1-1	TGTGCCAGCAGCTGGCGACAGGGCTGGAGCACTGAAGCTTTCTTT	CASSWRQGWSTEAFF
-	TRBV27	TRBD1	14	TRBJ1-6	TGTGCCAGCAGTTTTCGGGACAGGGTGTCACCCCTCCACTTT	CASSFRDRVSPLHF
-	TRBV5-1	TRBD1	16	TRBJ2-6	TGCGCCAGCAGCGGGACAGGGGGCGCTGGGGCCAACGTCCTGACTTTC	CASSGTGGAGANVLTF
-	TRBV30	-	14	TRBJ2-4	TGTGCCTGGAGTAAGAGGGGGGCCAAAAACATTCAGTACTTC	CAWSKRGAKNIQYF
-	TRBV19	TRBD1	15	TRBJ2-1	TGTGCCAGTAATACACCGGGACAGGTTATCCATGAGCAGTTCTTC	CASNTPGQVIHEQFF
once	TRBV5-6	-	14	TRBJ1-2	TGTGCCAGCAGCTTGGGGGGCGACGGCTATGGCTACACCTTC	CASSLGGDGYGYTF
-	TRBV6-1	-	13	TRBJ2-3	TGTGCCAGCAGTGAACTTAACACAGATACGCAGTATTTT	CASSELNTDTQYF
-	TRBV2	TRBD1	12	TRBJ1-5	TGTGCCAGCAGGACAGGGGACTGGCCCCAGCATTTT	CASRTGDWPQHF
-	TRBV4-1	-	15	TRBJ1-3	TGCGCCAGCAGCCAAGTCGCGCTCTCTGGAAACACCATATATTTT	CASSQVALSGNTIYF
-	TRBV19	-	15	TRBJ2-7	TGTGCCAGCAGCCCTAGGACTACGGGCTCCTACGAGCAGTACTTC	CASSPRTTGSYEQYF
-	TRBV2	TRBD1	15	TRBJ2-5	TGTGCCAGCAGCAGTGCAGGGGGCCCCCAAGAGACCCAGTACTTC	CASSSAGGPQETQYF
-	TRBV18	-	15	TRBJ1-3	TGTGCCAGCTCACCACCCTGGGCCTCTGGAAACACCATATATTTT	CASSPPWASGNTIYF
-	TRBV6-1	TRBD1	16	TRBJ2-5	TGTGCCAGCAGTGAAGCGAGGACAGGGGGTACGAAGACCCAGTACTTC	CASSEARTGGTKTQYF
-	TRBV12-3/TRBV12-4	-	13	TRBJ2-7	TGTGCCAGCGGTTGGGGCGGAACCTACGAGCAGTACTTC	CASGWGGTYEQYF
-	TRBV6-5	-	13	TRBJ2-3	TGTGCCAGCTCGGCGGGACCTCCAGATACGCAGTATTTT	CASSAGPPDTQYF
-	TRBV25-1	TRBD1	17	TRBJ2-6	TGTGCCAGCAGCCGACCAGGGGGCGGTTTTGGGGCCAACGTCCTGACTTTC	CASSRPGGGFGANVLTF
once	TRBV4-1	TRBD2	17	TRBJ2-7	TGCGCCAGCAGCCAAGGACCTCCTGAGACTAGCGGCTACGAGCAGTACTTC	CASSQGPPETSGYEQYF
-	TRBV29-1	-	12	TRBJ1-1	TGCAGCGTTGTAACTTTCGGCACTGAAGCTTTCTTT	CSVVTFGTEAFF
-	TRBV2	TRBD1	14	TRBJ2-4	TGTGCCAGCAGTAAAGGGACAGCTACAAACATTCAGTACTTC	CASSKGTATNIQYF
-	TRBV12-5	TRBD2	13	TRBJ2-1	TGTGCTAGTGGTCCCCTAGCGGGAGTTGAGCAGTTCTTC	CASGPLAGVEQFF
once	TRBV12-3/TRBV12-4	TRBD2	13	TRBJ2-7	TGTGCCAGCATACCCGCGGGGGGAGGGGAGCAGTACTTC	CASIPAGGGEQYF
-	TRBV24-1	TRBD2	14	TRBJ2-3	TGTGCCACCAGTGTTAGCGGGGGCACAGATACGCAGTATTTT	CATSVSGGTDTQYF
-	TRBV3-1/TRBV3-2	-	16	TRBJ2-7	TGTGCCAGCAGCCAAGGAACCTCTTTGCTTGGGAGCGAGCAGTACTTC	CASSQGTSLLGSEQYF
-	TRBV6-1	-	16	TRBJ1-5	TGTGCCAGCAGTGAATGGGGGACTTCTTACAATCAGCCCCAGCATTTT	CASSEWGTSYNQPQHF
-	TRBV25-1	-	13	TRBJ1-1	TGTGCCAGCAGTCCAGGGAATAGGGCTGAAGCTTTCTTT	CASSPGNRAEAFF
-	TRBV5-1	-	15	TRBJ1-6	TGCGCCAGCAGCTTGGGGTCGGGAGGGGACTCACCCCTCCACTTT	CASSLGSGGDSPLHF
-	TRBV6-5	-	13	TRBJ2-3	TGTGCCAGCAGTTACTCGAGCGGGGATACGCAGTATTTT	CASSYSSGDTQYF
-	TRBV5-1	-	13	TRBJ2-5	TGCGCCAGCAGCTTGGCCAGGGAAGAGACCCAGTACTTC	CASSLAREETQYF
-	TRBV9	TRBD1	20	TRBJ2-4	TGTGCCAGCAGCTCCAGAGTCTTAAACAGGGGGCTAAAGCCCAAAAACATTCAGTACTTC	CASSSRVLNRGLKPKNIQYF
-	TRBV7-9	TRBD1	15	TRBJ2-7	TGTGCCAGCAGCCTCGGAGTCAGGGGGCGCGACGAGCAGTACTTC	CASSLGVRGRDEQYF
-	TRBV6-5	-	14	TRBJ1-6	TGTGCCAGCAGTATGGACAGACTAAATTCACCCCTCCACTTT	CASSMDRLNSPLHF